Below, 30 T cell receptor beta chains from the same sample are listed, as sequenced in a study of blood T cells in healthy people across ages. The second PCR ran about 6 to 12 cycles with a sample-barcoded 5' primer and J-beta primers. Using its own MiXCR run on the 5' RACE reads, TCRdb lists one record per CDR3 protein. The sample records some 800,000 distinct CDR3 sequences, under 45% being singletons. Material for sequencing was blood. These receptors all come from a man aged 55-75 years in good health.

This clonotype was recorded many times. The chain combines TRBV4-1 with TRBJ1-2, with D possibly being TRBD1 (5 bases). Trimming removed 4 bases from V and 2 bases from J, with 8 bases in between. The CDR3 extends over 13 amino acids. Germline V CDR1 and CDR2: MGHRA, YSYEKL. CDR3 sequence (DNA): TGCGCCAGCAGCCCGACAGTGAACTATGGCTACACCTTC. It encodes CASSPTVNYGYTF.

This clonotype has a count of ten or more. One junction end does not reproduce the germline sequence, and a read error may be involved. The gene calls are TRBV12-3 or TRBV12-4 and TRBJ1-6; D unresolved. This CDR3 is 16 amino acids long. The CDR3 DNA sequence: TGTGCCAGCAGTCCCCGGACGGGAGGGTATAGTTCACCCCTCCACTTT. This translates into CASSPRTGGYSSPLHF.

This clonotype has at least ten counts. The V call is TRBV7-2, the J call TRBJ2-7; D unclear. The CDR3 runs 14 residues. V gave up 1 base and J gave up 4 bases, with 11 bases separating them. CDR1 SGHTA and CDR2 FQGNSA come from the germline V gene. CDR3 protein: CASSLVASGYEQYF. The CDR3 DNA reads as TGTGCCAGCAGCTTAGTGGCCAGTGGATACGAGCAGTACTTC. The variable domain in full, with the rest retrieved from reference TRBV7-2 and TRBJ2-7, is GAGVSQSPSNKVTEKGKDVELRCDPISGHTALYWYRQSLGQGLEFLIYFQGNSAPDKSGLPSDRFSAERTGGSVSTLTIQRTQQEDSAVYLCASSLVASGYEQYFGPGTRLTVT.

The rearrangement joins TRBV20-1 to TRBJ1-2; TRBD1 aligns across 9 bases. Germline V gene sequence: CDR1 DFQATT, CDR2 SNEGSKA (reference sequence). The CDR3 is 14 residues long. V shed 3 bases and J 8 bases; nucleotides not matched to a gene: 10. The CDR3 DNA reads as TGCAGTGCTAGTTTGACAGGGGGAGCCGGGGGCTACACCTTC. It is translated as CSASLTGGAGGYTF.

This sequence joins TRBV7-3 and TRBJ2-5; 7 positions match TRBD2. This CDR3 spans 16 amino acids. CDR1 and CDR2 from the germline V gene are SGHTA and FQGTGA. The ends lost 5 bases at V and 1 base at J; junction bases unmatched: 10. Here the CDR3 DNA reads TGTGCCAGCAGCACCCGGGGTAGCGGGTTCCAAGAGACCCAGTACTTC. This translates into CASSTRGSGFQETQYF.

The J gene is TRBJ2-1, the V gene TRBV7-2; D may be TRBD2 (5 bases). The CDR3 is made up of 14 amino acids. CDR1 and CDR2 from the germline V gene are SGHTA and FQGNSA. Deletions cut 6 bases from V and 9 bases from J, with 18 bases between. The chain's CDR3 is CASRRDNQRSEQFF. The DNA for the CDR3 is TGTGCCAGCAGACGAGATAATCAGCGGTCTGAGCAGTTCTTC. Combining the CDR3 with reference TRBV7-2 and TRBJ2-1 gives the whole variable domain GAGVSQSPSNKVTEKGKDVELRCDPISGHTALYWYRQSLGQGLEFLIYFQGNSAPDKSGLPSDRFSAERTGGSVSTLTIQRTQQEDSAVYLCASRRDNQRSEQFFGPGTRLTVL.

The gene calls are TRBV6-1 and TRBJ2-2, with a possible D match to TRBD2 (6 bases). This CDR3 has 13 amino acids. Deletions cut 4 bases from V and 5 bases from J, with 8 bases between. The V gene's germline CDR1 is MNHNS and CDR2 SASEGT. CDR3 region: CASSGTITGELFF. The DNA for the CDR3 is TGTGCCAGCAGTGGGACTATAACCGGGGAGCTGTTTTTT.

About this clonotype: At one end the junction does not follow the germline gene, possibly because of a read error. The chain combines TRBV4-3 with TRBJ2-3; D not resolved. Germline V gene lookup returns CDR1 LGHNA and CDR2 YSLEER. The CDR3 extends over 14 amino acids. CDR3 in amino acids: CASSQKVMDDTQCF. The CDR3 DNA follows: TGCGCCAGCAGCCAAAAAGTGATGGACGATACGCAGTGTTTT.

CDR3 region: CASRKTQGTGLGNSPLHF. In DNA, the CDR3 is TGTGCCAGCAGAAAAACCCAAGGGACAGGTCTCGGAAATTCACCCCTCCACTTT. The chain recombines TRBV2 with TRBJ1-6; TRBD1 agrees at 8 bases. CDR1 and CDR2 from the germline V gene are SNHLY and FYNNEI. Germline trimming cut 6 bases from V and 7 bases from J; bases unmatched to any gene: 17. The CDR3 runs 18 residues.

The V and J genes are TRBV11-2 and TRBJ2-1; D possibly corresponds to TRBD2 (6 bases). In germline, CDR1 is SGHAT, CDR2 FQNNGV. V gave up 5 bases and J gave up 8 bases, with 28 bases separating them. This CDR3 has 18 residues. CDR3 amino acids: CASSPYLQGLSFLDEQFF. In nucleotides, the CDR3 is TGTGCCAGCAGCCCGTACCTTCAGGGACTTTCATTCCTCGATGAGCAGTTCTTC. The complete variable domain, with remaining parts taken from reference TRBV11-2 and TRBJ2-1, reads EAGVAQSPRYKIIEKRQSVAFWCNPISGHATLYWYQQILGQGPKLLIQFQNNGVVDDSQLPKDRFSAERLKGVDSTLKIQPAKLEDSAVYLCASSPYLQGLSFLDEQFFGPGTRLTVL.

The table lists this clonotype with a count of one. Just one base apart from a much larger clone, this may be a read error. The rearrangement links TRBV5-5 to TRBJ2-1, with D perhaps TRBD1 (6 bases). This CDR3 contains 16 residues. The V and J ends lost 3 bases and 0 bases respectively, with 13 bases between them. CDR1 and CDR2 (germline): SGHKS, YYEKEE (reference sequence). CDR3 residues: CASSSRGRSSYNEQFF. In DNA form, the CDR3 reads TGTGCCAGCAGCTCCAGGGGTCGGAGCTCCTACAATGAGCAGTTCTTC.

This chain uses TRBV6-2 or TRBV6-3 with TRBJ1-2, with D tentatively TRBD1 (5 bases). The CDR3 has 13 residues. Looked up from germline, CDR1 is MNHEY and CDR2 is SVGEGT. Trimming stripped 3 bases from V and 8 bases from J, with 13 bases between. CDR3 sequence: CASSYQGRGGYTF. The DNA of the CDR3 is TGTGCCAGCAGTTATCAGGGTCGCGGAGGCTACACCTTC.

For this clonotype: At one end the junction does not follow the germline gene, possibly because of a read error. CDR3 sequence (DNA): TGTACCAGCAGTTTTTTCGCGGGACGGAGAAAGGAGACCCAGTACTTC. It encodes CTSSFFAGRRKETQYF. The chain couples TRBV28 to TRBJ2-5; perhaps TRBD2 as D (6 bases). CDR1 MDHEN and CDR2 SYDVKM come from the germline V gene. The CDR3 contains 16 residues. Full variable domain (missing parts from reference TRBV28 and TRBJ2-5): DVKVTQSSRYLVKRTGEKVFLECVQDMDHENMFWYRQDPGLGLRLIYFSYDVKMKEKGDIPEGYSVSREKKERFSLILESASTNQTSMYLCTSSFFAGRRKETQYFGPGTRLLVL.

The chain is built from TRBV18 and TRBJ2-7; D is possibly TRBD2 (5 bases). V was cut by 3 bases and J by 2 bases, with 14 bases left in between. Germline lookup yields CDR1 KGHSH and CDR2 LQKENI. There are 15 residues in the CDR3. The CDR3 is CASSPVGDPTYEQYF. The CDR3 DNA reads TGTGCCAGCTCACCGGTGGGAGACCCAACCTACGAGCAGTACTTC.

This chain connects TRBV4-3 to TRBJ1-2; possibly TRBD1 for D (5 bases). Trimming took 0 bases from V and 7 from J, leaving 12 bases between them. The germline V gene has CDR1 LGHNA and CDR2 YSLEER. The CDR3 runs to 14 residues. CDR3 coding DNA: TGCGCCAGCAGCCAAGATGCCGGGGGTATTGGCTACACCTTC. This sequence encodes CASSQDAGGIGYTF.

This clonotype was detected only a few times. The chain recombines TRBV7-2 with TRBJ1-2, with a weak D call TRBD1 (5 bases). The CDR3 is 17 residues long. CDR1 and CDR2 from the germline V gene are SGHTA and FQGNSA. V gave up 1 base and J gave up 12 bases, with 27 bases separating them. The CDR3 is CASSLDPRGRGAVGDTF. The CDR3 nucleotides are TGTGCCAGCAGCTTAGATCCTCGGGGGAGGGGCGCAGTAGGTGACACCTTC. Full variable domain (missing parts from reference TRBV7-2 and TRBJ1-2): GAGVSQSPSNKVTEKGKDVELRCDPISGHTALYWYRQSLGQGLEFLIYFQGNSAPDKSGLPSDRFSAERTGGSVSTLTIQRTQQEDSAVYLCASSLDPRGRGAVGDTFGSGTRLTVV.

Only a few counts were recorded for this clonotype. This sequence joins TRBV6-2 or TRBV6-3 and TRBJ2-1; D is uncertain. The V end was cut by 8 bases, the J end by 4 bases, with 18 bases between. This CDR3 is built from 15 residues. Germline CDR1 and CDR2: MNHEY and SVGEGT. CDR3 sequence: CASQGVGYRYNEQFF. CDR3 nucleotide sequence: TGTGCCAGCCAAGGAGTCGGATACAGATACAATGAGCAGTTCTTC.

Here the CDR3 DNA reads TGTGCCAGCAGCGGATCAGGCGTTCAGCCCCAGCATTTT. Translation gives CASSGSGVQPQHF. The chain employs TRBV7-2 and TRBJ1-5, with D unresolved. The CDR3 is 13 residues long. Trimming removed 5 bases at V and 6 bases at J, with 11 bases between. Germline V CDR1 and CDR2: SGHTA, FQGNSA.

The V and J genes are TRBV5-1 and TRBJ1-5, with D possibly being TRBD1 (5 bases). The V end lost 3 bases, the J end lost 2 bases, and 9 bases lay between the germline ends. CDR1 SGHRS and CDR2 YFSETQ come from the germline V gene. The CDR3 length is 14 residues. In DNA form, the CDR3 reads TGCGCCAGCAGCTGGGAAGGGGGCAATCAGCCCCAGCATTTT. It is translated as CASSWEGGNQPQHF.

V usage is TRBV7-2 and J usage is TRBJ2-2; 10 nucleotides match TRBD1. The germline gives CDR1 SGHTA, CDR2 FQGNSA. The CDR3 sequence is 17 residues long. Trimming took 5 bases from V and 3 from J; bases not matched to a gene: 9. CDR3 residues: CASSRNGQGVDTGELFF. CDR3 bases: TGTGCCAGCAGCCGAAACGGACAGGGGGTCGACACCGGGGAGCTGTTTTTT.

This clonotype was seen repeatedly, ten times or more. V gene TRBV7-9 combines with J gene TRBJ1-2; 7 bases map to TRBD1. Germline-derived CDR1 and CDR2 are SEHNR and FQNEAQ (reference sequence). The CDR3 sequence is 12 residues long. V lost 5 bases and J lost 4; bases outside the gene matches: 1. The CDR3 coding sequence is TGTGCCAGCAGCCGGGACAGCTATGGCTACACCTTC. Translating gives CASSRDSYGYTF.

This rearrangement joins TRBV6-2 or TRBV6-3 to TRBJ2-3; D ambiguous. Trimming removed 1 base at V and 6 bases at J, with 11 bases between. The CDR3 contains 14 residues. Germline assignment: CDR1 MNHEY and CDR2 SVGEGT. CDR3 nucleotides: TGTGCCAGCAGTTACTTTGCGGTCCAGGATACGCAGTATTTT. This sequence encodes CASSYFAVQDTQYF.

V gene TRBV3-1 combines with J gene TRBJ2-7; TRBD1 or TRBD2 may be the D gene (5 bases each). The germline V gene has CDR1 LGHDT and CDR2 YNNKEL (reference sequence). Trimming stripped 1 base from V and 7 bases from J, with 11 bases between. CDR3 length equals 13 residues. Here the CDR3 reads CASSQGGVGEQYF. The CDR3 DNA follows: TGTGCCAGCAGCCAAGGAGGGGTTGGAGAGCAGTACTTC.

This clonotype has a handful of counts. The chain recombines TRBV24-1 with TRBJ2-3, with D perhaps assigned TRBD1 or TRBD2 (5 bases each). The CDR3 loop spans 15 amino acids. Trimming removed 5 bases from V and 2 bases from J, with 13 bases in between. Looked up from germline, CDR1 is KGHDR and CDR2 is SFDVKD. The CDR3 spells CATSALGGSTDTQYF. The CDR3 coding sequence is TGTGCCACCAGTGCCCTTGGGGGATCCACAGATACGCAGTATTTT.

As concerns this clonotype: One end of the junction does not line up with germline, which may come from a read error. The CDR3 DNA sequence: TGTGCCAGCAGAAGAGACAGGGGGCGCGGAGGCTATGACTACACCTTC. This translates into CASRRDRGRGGYDYTF. The rearrangement links TRBV6-2 or TRBV6-3 to TRBJ1-2, with 10 bases fitting TRBD1. Germline lookup yields CDR1 MNHEY and CDR2 SVGEGT. The CDR3 runs 16 residues.

Many counts were recorded for this clonotype. The chain couples TRBV15 to TRBJ2-5, with D hard to call. In germline, CDR1 is LNHNV, CDR2 YYDKDF (reference sequence). The CDR3 runs to 15 residues. V lost 1 base and J 2 bases, leaving 11 bases between the germline ends. This chain's CDR3 is CATSRVGFGQETQYF. The CDR3 DNA reads as TGTGCCACCAGCAGAGTTGGTTTCGGGCAAGAGACCCAGTACTTC.

The rearrangement uses TRBV12-3 or TRBV12-4 and TRBJ1-2; D is possibly TRBD1 (5 bases). This CDR3 comprises 13 residues. Trimming removed 4 bases from V and 8 bases from J, with 14 bases in between. The DNA for the CDR3 is TGTGCCAGCAGTTATGACAGCTTCGGCGGCTACACCTTC. Translated, it gives CASSYDSFGGYTF.

This chain links TRBV3-1 with TRBJ2-3, with 8 nucleotides matching TRBD2. Germline V CDR1 and CDR2: LGHDT, YNNKEL (reference sequence). V was clipped by 3 bases and J by 5 bases; unmatched bases: 7. The CDR3 spans 15 residues. The CDR3 sequence: CASSQSPGGGDTQYF. CDR3 sequence (DNA): TGTGCCAGCAGCCAGTCCCCGGGGGGGGGAGATACGCAGTATTTT.

On this clonotype: One junction end disagrees with the germline gene, perhaps due to a read error. The chain is built from TRBV9 and TRBJ1-1; 7 nucleotides line up with TRBD1. The CDR3 sequence is 15 residues long. Germline loops: CDR1 SGDLS, CDR2 YYNGEE. CDR3: CASSSGGNRDTGAFF. The CDR3 DNA sequence: TGTGCCAGCAGCTCAGGGGGGAACCGGGACACTGGAGCTTTCTTT.

This clonotype has only a few counts. This rearrangement joins TRBV6-2 or TRBV6-3 to TRBJ2-7; D is tentatively TRBD1 or TRBD2 (5 bases each). Germline CDR1 and CDR2: MNHEY and SVGEGT. The V gene lost 6 bases and the J gene lost 10 bases, with 16 bases spanning the gap. The CDR3 consists of 12 residues. For the CDR3, the DNA is TGTGCCAGCAGGGGGGTTAGTCGAACCCAGTACTTC. It translates to CASRGVSRTQYF.